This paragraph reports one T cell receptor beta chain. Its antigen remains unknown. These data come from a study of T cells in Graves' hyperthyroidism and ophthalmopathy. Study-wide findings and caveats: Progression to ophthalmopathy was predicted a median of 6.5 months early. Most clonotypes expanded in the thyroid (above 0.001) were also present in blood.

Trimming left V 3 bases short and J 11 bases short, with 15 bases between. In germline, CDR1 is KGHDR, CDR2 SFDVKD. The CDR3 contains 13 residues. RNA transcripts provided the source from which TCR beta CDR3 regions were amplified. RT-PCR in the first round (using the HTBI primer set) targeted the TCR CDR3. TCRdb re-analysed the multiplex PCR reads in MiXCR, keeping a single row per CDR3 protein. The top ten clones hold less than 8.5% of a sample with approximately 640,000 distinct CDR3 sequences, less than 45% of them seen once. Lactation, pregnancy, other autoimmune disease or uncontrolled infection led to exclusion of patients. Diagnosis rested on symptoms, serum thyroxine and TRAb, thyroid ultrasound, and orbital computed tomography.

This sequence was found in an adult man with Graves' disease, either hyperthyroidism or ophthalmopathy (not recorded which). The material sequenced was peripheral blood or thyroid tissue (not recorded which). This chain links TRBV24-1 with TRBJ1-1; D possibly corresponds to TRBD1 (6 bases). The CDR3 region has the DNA TGTGCCACCAGTGATCCCGGGGGCTTGAGGGCTTTCTTT. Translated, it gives CATSDPGGLRAFF.